These T cell receptor beta chains were read from a single sample in a study of PD-1 blockade in mismatch repair-deficient tumors. This table comes from immunoSEQ multiplex PCR, and its TCRdb copy is limited to in-frame clones, with some not included. Of 15,000 to 20,000 clones in the sample, 84% were seen once. The input for sequencing was PBMCs, taken less than 25 weeks after starting pembrolizumab. The receptors originated from an adult with mismatch repair-deficient cancer. The CDR3 runs from the conserved cysteine through the conserved F or W. Fields, in order: D gene, J gene, clone size, V gene, CDR3 DNA, CDR3 protein. D genes are given only for firm matches. Clone size, where shown, is once, few, many, or a class for clones that have expanded.

d_gene: TRBD2; j_gene: TRBJ2-5; abundance: .; v_gene: TRBV19; CDR3nt: TGTGCCAGTAGTGCACTAGCGGGAGAAGAGACCCAGTACTTC; CDR3aa: CASSALAGEETQYF
d_gene: .; j_gene: TRBJ1-4; abundance: once; v_gene: TRBV6-5; CDR3nt: TGTGCCAGCAGCCCGGACACGCCGATCCAAAAACTGTTTTTT; CDR3aa: CASSPDTPIQKLFF
d_gene: TRBD1; j_gene: TRBJ1-5; abundance: .; v_gene: TRBV27; CDR3nt: TGTGCCAGCAGTTTCCGGACAGGGGTGAATAGCAATCAGCCCCAGCATTTT; CDR3aa: CASSFRTGVNSNQPQHF
d_gene: TRBD2; j_gene: TRBJ2-4; abundance: .; v_gene: TRBV2; CDR3nt: TGTGCCAGCAGGCGCGGGACTAGTCGCGCCAAAAACATTCAGTACTTC; CDR3aa: CASRRGTSRAKNIQYF
d_gene: TRBD2; j_gene: TRBJ2-1; abundance: .; v_gene: TRBV6-6; CDR3nt: TGTGCCAGCAGCCCTAGCGGGAGGTTGAGGGAGCAGTTCTTC; CDR3aa: CASSPSGRLREQFF
d_gene: .; j_gene: TRBJ2-7; abundance: .; v_gene: TRBV7-2; CDR3nt: TGTGCCAGCAGGTCGGGTCCATCCTACGAGCAGTACTTC; CDR3aa: CASRSGPSYEQYF
d_gene: TRBD1; j_gene: TRBJ2-5; abundance: .; v_gene: TRBV5-1; CDR3nt: TGCGCCAGCAGCTTGAGTTTGTCAGGGGGTGAAGAGACCCAGTACTTC; CDR3aa: CASSLSLSGGEETQYF
d_gene: TRBD2; j_gene: TRBJ2-1; abundance: .; v_gene: TRBV28; CDR3nt: TGTGCCAGCAGTTCACCCCCACTAGCGGCCATAGGGAGCTCCTACAATGAGCAGTTCTTC; CDR3aa: CASSSPPLAAIGSSYNEQFF
d_gene: .; j_gene: TRBJ2-2; abundance: .; v_gene: TRBV5-1; CDR3nt: TGCGCCAGCAGGCCGCCGGGTCGAGATGGCGGGGAGCTGTTTTTT; CDR3aa: CASRPPGRDGGELFF
d_gene: TRBD2; j_gene: TRBJ2-1; abundance: .; v_gene: TRBV5-1; CDR3nt: TGCGCCAGCAGCTTGGTGGCTAGCGGCTACAATGAGCAGTTCTTC; CDR3aa: CASSLVASGYNEQFF
d_gene: .; j_gene: TRBJ2-7; abundance: few; v_gene: TRBV28; CDR3nt: TGTGCCAGCAGTCCCCCGGCTAGCAGCTACGAGCAGTACTTC; CDR3aa: CASSPPASSYEQYF
d_gene: .; j_gene: TRBJ1-1; abundance: .; v_gene: TRBV19; CDR3nt: TGTGCCAGTAGTAATCTGTGGAACACTGAAGCTTTCTTT; CDR3aa: CASSNLWNTEAFF
d_gene: TRBD1; j_gene: TRBJ2-2; abundance: .; v_gene: TRBV5-1; CDR3nt: TGCGCCAGCAGCCCCGGGACAGGGGGCACCGGGGAGCTGTTTTTT; CDR3aa: CASSPGTGGTGELFF
d_gene: .; j_gene: TRBJ1-1; abundance: .; v_gene: TRBV29-1; CDR3nt: TGCAGCGTTGGGGCTGTGAACACTGAAGCTTTCTTT; CDR3aa: CSVGAVNTEAFF
d_gene: .; j_gene: TRBJ2-3; abundance: .; v_gene: TRBV6-6; CDR3nt: TGTGCCAGCAGTTACGGGGGCGGGAGCACAGATACGCAGTATTTT; CDR3aa: CASSYGGGSTDTQYF
d_gene: TRBD1; j_gene: TRBJ1-5; abundance: .; v_gene: TRBV28; CDR3nt: TGTGCCAGCAGTTTGGGACAGGGGGACCAGCCCCAGCATTTT; CDR3aa: CASSLGQGDQPQHF
d_gene: .; j_gene: TRBJ1-5; abundance: .; v_gene: TRBV28; CDR3nt: TGTGCCAGCCAGTCGAACAATCAGCCCCAGCATTTT; CDR3aa: CASQSNNQPQHF
d_gene: TRBD2; j_gene: TRBJ2-2; abundance: large; v_gene: TRBV4-2; CDR3nt: TGTGCCATCAAACTAGCGGGAGGGCCGTCCACCGGGGAGCTGTTTTTT; CDR3aa: CAIKLAGGPSTGELFF
d_gene: .; j_gene: TRBJ2-1; abundance: once; v_gene: TRBV29-1; CDR3nt: TGCAGCGTTGACGCGGGACTGGCCTACAATGAGCAGTTCTTC; CDR3aa: CSVDAGLAYNEQFF
d_gene: .; j_gene: TRBJ2-4; abundance: .; v_gene: TRBV15; CDR3nt: TGTGCCACCAGCTCACCCACAGGGTTGATCAAAAACATTCAGTACTTC; CDR3aa: CATSSPTGLIKNIQYF
d_gene: .; j_gene: TRBJ2-2; abundance: .; v_gene: TRBV28; CDR3nt: TGTGCCAGCAGTTTAAGACTAGCGAACACCGGGGAGCTGTTTTTT; CDR3aa: CASSLRLANTGELFF
d_gene: .; j_gene: TRBJ1-2; abundance: .; v_gene: TRBV5-1; CDR3nt: TGCGCCAGCAGACCCACAGGGAGCTACCTCCCTAACTATGGCTACACCTTC; CDR3aa: CASRPTGSYLPNYGYTF
d_gene: TRBD1; j_gene: TRBJ1-1; abundance: .; v_gene: TRBV5-1; CDR3nt: TGCGCCAGCAGCCACCGACAGGGGAGTGACACTGAAGCTTTCTTT; CDR3aa: CASSHRQGSDTEAFF
d_gene: TRBD1; j_gene: TRBJ2-1; abundance: .; v_gene: TRBV9; CDR3nt: TGTGCCAGCAGCGTATCATCCGGGACAGGGAATGAGCAGTTCTTC; CDR3aa: CASSVSSGTGNEQFF
d_gene: .; j_gene: TRBJ1-5; abundance: .; v_gene: TRBV10-2; CDR3nt: TGCGCCAGCAGGGCGGGTATGAGCAATCAGCCCCAGCATTTT; CDR3aa: CASRAGMSNQPQHF
d_gene: TRBD1; j_gene: TRBJ2-1; abundance: .; v_gene: TRBV5-4; CDR3nt: TGTGCCAGCAGTTCCCGGGACAGGGGCTACAATGAGCAGTTCTTC; CDR3aa: CASSSRDRGYNEQFF
d_gene: .; j_gene: TRBJ1-5; abundance: .; v_gene: TRBV28; CDR3nt: TGTGCCAGCAGTATCCTTCTGGCCCTCCCGGGTAGCAATCAGCCCCAGCATTTT; CDR3aa: CASSILLALPGSNQPQHF
d_gene: .; j_gene: TRBJ2-4; abundance: .; v_gene: TRBV18; CDR3nt: TGTGCCAGCTCACCACCGAACGAAAATAAGCGGCTAAACATTCAGTACTTC; CDR3aa: CASSPPNENKRLNIQYF
d_gene: TRBD1; j_gene: TRBJ2-7; abundance: .; v_gene: TRBV28; CDR3nt: TGTGCCAGCAGCCCCCAGGGGGCGCTTTACGAGCAGTACTTC; CDR3aa: CASSPQGALYEQYF
d_gene: .; j_gene: TRBJ1-5; abundance: .; v_gene: TRBV28; CDR3nt: TGTGCCAGCAGTAGTAGACAGCCCCAGCATTTT; CDR3aa: CASSSRQPQHF
d_gene: TRBD2; j_gene: TRBJ2-7; abundance: few; v_gene: TRBV7-3; CDR3nt: TGTGCCAGCAGCCAACACAGCGGGGCCTACGAGCAGTACTTC; CDR3aa: CASSQHSGAYEQYF
d_gene: .; j_gene: TRBJ2-1; abundance: .; v_gene: TRBV7-3; CDR3nt: TGTGCCAGCAGCCCCCTAGCTGCCACGGTGGATGAGCAGTTCTTC; CDR3aa: CASSPLAATVDEQFF
d_gene: TRBD2; j_gene: TRBJ2-1; abundance: .; v_gene: TRBV27; CDR3nt: TGTGCCAGCAGTTTACTAGCGGGGTCCTACAATGAGCAGTTCTTC; CDR3aa: CASSLLAGSYNEQFF
d_gene: .; j_gene: TRBJ2-5; abundance: .; v_gene: TRBV4-1; CDR3nt: TGCGCCAGCAGCCAGGTCGGGACTCGACAAGAGACCCAGTACTTC; CDR3aa: CASSQVGTRQETQYF
d_gene: .; j_gene: TRBJ1-2; abundance: few; v_gene: TRBV5-6; CDR3nt: TGTGCCAGCAGCTTGACGGGGGACTCAAACTATGGCTACACCTTC; CDR3aa: CASSLTGDSNYGYTF
d_gene: TRBD2; j_gene: TRBJ2-7; abundance: few; v_gene: TRBV10-3; CDR3nt: TGTGCCATCGCGGAGACTAGCGGGACCTACGAGCAGTACTTC; CDR3aa: CAIAETSGTYEQYF
d_gene: TRBD2; j_gene: TRBJ2-2; abundance: .; v_gene: TRBV14; CDR3nt: TGTGCCAGCAGCCAATCCCACAGCGGGAGGTGGGCCGGGGAGCTGTTTTTT; CDR3aa: CASSQSHSGRWAGELFF
d_gene: TRBD2; j_gene: TRBJ2-1; abundance: .; v_gene: TRBV28; CDR3nt: TGTGCCAGCAGTACTAGCGGGCCGAGCTCCTACAATGAGCAGTTCTTC; CDR3aa: CASSTSGPSSYNEQFF
d_gene: .; j_gene: TRBJ2-2; abundance: .; v_gene: TRBV27; CDR3nt: TGTGCCAGCAGTTTTCGCGGGACGAACACCGGGGAGCTGTTTTTT; CDR3aa: CASSFRGTNTGELFF
d_gene: TRBD2; j_gene: TRBJ2-7; abundance: .; v_gene: TRBV14; CDR3nt: TGTGCCAGCAGCCAGGTAGCGGGAGAACGCTACGAGCAGTACTTC; CDR3aa: CASSQVAGERYEQYF
d_gene: .; j_gene: TRBJ1-1; abundance: .; v_gene: TRBV6-5; CDR3nt: TGTGCCAGCAGTTACGTGAAGGGGTCCGGCACTGAAGCTTTCTTT; CDR3aa: CASSYVKGSGTEAFF
d_gene: .; j_gene: TRBJ1-6; abundance: .; v_gene: TRBV9; CDR3nt: TGTGCCAGCAGCGTAAGATTGGACAGCTCACCCCTCCACTTT; CDR3aa: CASSVRLDSSPLHF